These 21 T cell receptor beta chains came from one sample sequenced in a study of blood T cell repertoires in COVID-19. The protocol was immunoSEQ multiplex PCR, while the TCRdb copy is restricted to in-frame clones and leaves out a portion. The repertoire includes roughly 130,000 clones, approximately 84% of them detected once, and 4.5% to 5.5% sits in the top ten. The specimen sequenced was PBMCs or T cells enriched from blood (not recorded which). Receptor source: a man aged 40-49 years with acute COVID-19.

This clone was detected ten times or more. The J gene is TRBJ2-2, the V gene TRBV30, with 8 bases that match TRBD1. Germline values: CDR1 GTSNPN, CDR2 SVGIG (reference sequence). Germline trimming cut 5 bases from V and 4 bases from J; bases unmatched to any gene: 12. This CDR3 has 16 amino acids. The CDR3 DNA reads TGTGCCTGGGACAGGGGTTTTTTGTCGGGCACCGGGGAGCTGTTTTTT. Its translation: CAWDRGFLSGTGELFF.

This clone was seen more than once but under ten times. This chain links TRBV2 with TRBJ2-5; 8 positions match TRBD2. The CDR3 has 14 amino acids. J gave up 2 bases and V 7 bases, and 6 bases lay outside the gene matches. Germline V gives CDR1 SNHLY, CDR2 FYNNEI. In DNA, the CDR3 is TGTGCCAGCAAGCAGGCTAGCGGGCAAGAGACCCAGTACTTC. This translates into CASKQASGQETQYF.

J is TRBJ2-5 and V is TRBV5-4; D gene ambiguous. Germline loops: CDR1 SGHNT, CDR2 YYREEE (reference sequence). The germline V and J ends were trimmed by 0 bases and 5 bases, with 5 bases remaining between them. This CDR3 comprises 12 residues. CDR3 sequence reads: CASSLGRETQYF. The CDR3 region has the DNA TGTGCCAGCAGCTTGGGGCGGGAGACCCAGTACTTC.

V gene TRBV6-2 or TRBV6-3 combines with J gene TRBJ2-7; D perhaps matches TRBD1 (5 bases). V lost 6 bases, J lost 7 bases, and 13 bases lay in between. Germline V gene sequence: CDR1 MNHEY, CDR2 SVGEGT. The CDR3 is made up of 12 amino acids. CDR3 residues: CASSLRAMEQYF. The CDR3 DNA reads TGTGCCAGCAGCCTCAGGGCCATGGAGCAGTACTTC.

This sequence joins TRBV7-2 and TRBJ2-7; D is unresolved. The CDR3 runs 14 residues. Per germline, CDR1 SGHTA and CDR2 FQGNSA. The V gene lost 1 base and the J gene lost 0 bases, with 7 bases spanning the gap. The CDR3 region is CASSLGQDSYEQYF. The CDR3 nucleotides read TGTGCCAGCAGCTTAGGTCAGGACTCCTACGAGCAGTACTTC.

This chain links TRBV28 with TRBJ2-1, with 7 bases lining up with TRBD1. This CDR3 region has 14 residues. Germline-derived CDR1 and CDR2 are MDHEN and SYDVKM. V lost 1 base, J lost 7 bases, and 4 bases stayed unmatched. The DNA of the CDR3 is TGTGCCAGCAGTTTATCACAGGGGCTTAATGAGCAGTTCTTC. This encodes CASSLSQGLNEQFF. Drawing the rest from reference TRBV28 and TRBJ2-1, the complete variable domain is DVKVTQSSRYLVKRTGEKVFLECVQDMDHENMFWYRQDPGLGLRLIYFSYDVKMKEKGDIPEGYSVSREKKERFSLILESASTNQTSMYLCASSLSQGLNEQFFGPGTRLTVL.

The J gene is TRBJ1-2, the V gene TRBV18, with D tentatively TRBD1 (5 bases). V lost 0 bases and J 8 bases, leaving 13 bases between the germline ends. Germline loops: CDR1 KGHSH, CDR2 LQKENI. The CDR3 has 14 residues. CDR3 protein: CASSPPNQGSGYTF. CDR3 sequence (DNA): TGTGCCAGCTCACCACCAAATCAGGGATCCGGCTACACCTTC.

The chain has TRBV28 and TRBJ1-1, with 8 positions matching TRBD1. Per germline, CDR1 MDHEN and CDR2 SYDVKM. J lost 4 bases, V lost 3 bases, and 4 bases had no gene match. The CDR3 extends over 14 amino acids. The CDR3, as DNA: TGTGCCAGCAGTTTCAGGGGGCGCGGCACTGAAGCTTTCTTT. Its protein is CASSFRGRGTEAFF.

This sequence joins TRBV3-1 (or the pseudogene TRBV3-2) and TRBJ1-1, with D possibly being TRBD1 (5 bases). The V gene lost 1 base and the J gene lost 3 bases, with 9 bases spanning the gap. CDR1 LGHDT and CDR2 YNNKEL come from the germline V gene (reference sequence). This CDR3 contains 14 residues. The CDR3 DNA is TGTGCCAGCAGCCAAGTAAGCAGGGACACTGAAGCTTTCTTT. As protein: CASSQVSRDTEAFF.

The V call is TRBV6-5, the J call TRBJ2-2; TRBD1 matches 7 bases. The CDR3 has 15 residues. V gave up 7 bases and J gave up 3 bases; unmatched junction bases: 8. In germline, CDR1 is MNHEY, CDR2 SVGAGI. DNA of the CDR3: TGTGCCAGCACCTCCGGTGACAGGGACACCGGGGAGCTGTTTTTT. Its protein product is CASTSGDRDTGELFF.

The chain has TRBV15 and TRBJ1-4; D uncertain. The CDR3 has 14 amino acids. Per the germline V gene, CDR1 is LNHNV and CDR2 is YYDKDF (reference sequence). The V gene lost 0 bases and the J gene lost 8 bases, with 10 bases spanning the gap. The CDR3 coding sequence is TGTGCCACCAGCAGAGATTGGGCAGGCGAAAAACTGTTTTTT. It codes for CATSRDWAGEKLFF.

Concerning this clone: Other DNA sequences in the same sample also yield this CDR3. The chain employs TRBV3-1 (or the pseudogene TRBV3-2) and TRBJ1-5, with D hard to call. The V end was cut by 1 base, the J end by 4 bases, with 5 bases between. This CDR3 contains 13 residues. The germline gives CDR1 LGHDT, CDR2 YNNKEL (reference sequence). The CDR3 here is CASSQAGNQPQHF. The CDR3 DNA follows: TGTGCCAGCAGCCAAGCCGGGAATCAGCCCCAGCATTTT.

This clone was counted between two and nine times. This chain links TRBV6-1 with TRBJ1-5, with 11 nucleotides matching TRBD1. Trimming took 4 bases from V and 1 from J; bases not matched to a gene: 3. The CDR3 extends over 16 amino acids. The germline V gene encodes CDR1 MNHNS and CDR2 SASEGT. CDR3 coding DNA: TGTGCCAGCAGTGCCGGACAGGGGGCGAGCAATCAGCCCCAGCATTTT. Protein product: CASSAGQGASNQPQHF.

CDR3 amino acids: CASSEVVVAFF. The CDR3 DNA reads as TGTGCCAGCAGTGAAGTCGTTGTGGCTTTCTTT. The rearrangement uses TRBV2 and TRBJ1-1, with no clear D. The germline V gene has CDR1 SNHLY and CDR2 FYNNEI. The ends were cut back, 1 base at V and 11 bases at J, with 8 bases in the middle. This CDR3 comprises 11 residues.

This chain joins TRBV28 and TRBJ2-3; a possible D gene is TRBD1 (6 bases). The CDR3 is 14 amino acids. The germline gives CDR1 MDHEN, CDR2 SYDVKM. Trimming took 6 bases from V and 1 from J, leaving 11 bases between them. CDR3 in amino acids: CASRPNRGTDTQYF. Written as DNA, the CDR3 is TGTGCCAGCAGGCCCAACAGGGGCACAGATACGCAGTATTTT.

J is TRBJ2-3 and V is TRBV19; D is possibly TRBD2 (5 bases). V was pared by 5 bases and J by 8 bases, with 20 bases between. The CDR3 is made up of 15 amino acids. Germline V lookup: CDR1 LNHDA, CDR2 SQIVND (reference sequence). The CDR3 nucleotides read TGTGCCAGTAGTCCAAGAGGGTCGACTCTAGGTACGCAGTATTTT. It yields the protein CASSPRGSTLGTQYF.

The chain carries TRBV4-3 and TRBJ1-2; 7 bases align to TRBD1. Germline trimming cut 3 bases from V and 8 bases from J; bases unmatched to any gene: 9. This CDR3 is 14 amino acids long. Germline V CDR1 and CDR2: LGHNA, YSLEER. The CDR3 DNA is TGCGCCAGCAGCCAGGATCACAGGGGTCTCGGCTACACCTTC. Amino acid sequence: CASSQDHRGLGYTF.

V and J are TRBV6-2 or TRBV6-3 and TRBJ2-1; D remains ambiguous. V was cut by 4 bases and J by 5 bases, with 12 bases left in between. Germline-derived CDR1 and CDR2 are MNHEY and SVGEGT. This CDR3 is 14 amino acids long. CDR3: CASSWATRNNEQFF. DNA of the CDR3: TGTGCCAGCAGTTGGGCGACACGTAACAATGAGCAGTTCTTC.

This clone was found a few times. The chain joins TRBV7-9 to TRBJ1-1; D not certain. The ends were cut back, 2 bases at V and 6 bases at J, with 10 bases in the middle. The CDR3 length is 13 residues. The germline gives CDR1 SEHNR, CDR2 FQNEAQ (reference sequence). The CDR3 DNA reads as TGTGCCAGCAGCTTACCGGGGTCTGCTGAAGCTTTCTTT. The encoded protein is CASSLPGSAEAFF. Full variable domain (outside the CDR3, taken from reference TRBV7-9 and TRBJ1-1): DTGVSQNPRHKITKRGQNVTFRCDPISEHNRLYWYRQTLGQGPEFLTYFQNEAQLEKSRLLSDRFSAERPKGSFSTLEIQRTEQGDSAMYLCASSLPGSAEAFFGQGTRLTVV.

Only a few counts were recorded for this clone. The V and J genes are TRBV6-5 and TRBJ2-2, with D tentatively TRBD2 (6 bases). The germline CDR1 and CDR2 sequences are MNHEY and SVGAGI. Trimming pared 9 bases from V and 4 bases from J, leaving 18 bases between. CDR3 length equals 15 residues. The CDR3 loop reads CASRGGGDVTGELFF. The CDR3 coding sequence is TGTGCCAGTAGAGGAGGCGGGGACGTCACCGGGGAGCTGTTTTTT.

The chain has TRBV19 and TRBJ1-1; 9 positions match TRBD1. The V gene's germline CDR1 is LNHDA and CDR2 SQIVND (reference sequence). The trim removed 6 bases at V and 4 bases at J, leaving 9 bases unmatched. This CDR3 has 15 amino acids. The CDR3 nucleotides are TGTGCCAGTAGCCCCGCGACAGGGGGGGGCACTGAAGCTTTCTTT. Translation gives CASSPATGGGTEAFF.